This TCR beta chain was captured by sequencing in a study of shared clonotypes between healthy human individuals. The sequencing of unsorted PBMC DNA took place on ten immunoSEQ deep assay plates. Original methodology: ImmunoSEQ supplied junction-only sequences lacking quality scores, so filtering was different. Produced via immunoSEQ multiplex PCR; TCRdb's table is partial and in-frame only. Clone size and V and J calls were adopted from that table, with D and trimming inferred from the DNA. The sample holds about 560,000 clones, around 80% seen once. Study-wide points: Sampling involved blood alone; tissue repertoires likely differ.

A remark on this clone: Its antigen is still unknown.

This TCR was recovered from a woman aged 40 to 50 in good health. Some clones in this sample may be carry-over from other donors' samples. Sequenced: PBMCs.

The DNA for the CDR3 is TGCAGCGTTGGGGGGGCTTTCTTT. Translation gives CSVGGAFF. This chain uses TRBV29-1 with TRBJ1-1; perhaps TRBD1 as D (5 bases). Per the germline V gene, CDR1 is SQVTM and CDR2 is ANQGSEA. V lost 4 bases, J lost 11 bases, and 5 bases lay in between. The CDR3 totals 8 residues.